One sample yielded the 4 T cell receptor beta chains listed below, sequenced in a study of blood T cell repertoires in COVID-19. Produced via immunoSEQ multiplex PCR; TCRdb's table is partial and in-frame only. Among around 46,000 clones, 77% were seen once, and the ten largest hold roughly a fifth. The source material was peripheral blood. The source is a human donor with active or convalescent COVID-19. The donor label of this sample is uncertain.

This rearrangement joins TRBV19 to TRBJ2-7, with D tentatively TRBD2 (6 bases). With 7 bases removed from V and 0 bases from J, the gap between germline ends came to 13 bases. This CDR3 is built from 14 residues. Per the germline V gene, CDR1 is LNHDA and CDR2 is SQIVND (reference sequence). As DNA, the CDR3 is TGTGCCAGTAAAGGACGGGAGAGCTCCTACGAGCAGTACTTC. Protein product: CASKGRESSYEQYF.

This clone came up once. The chain uses TRBV3-1 (or the pseudogene TRBV3-2) and TRBJ2-4; maybe TRBD1 (6 bases). From germline, CDR1 is LGHDT and CDR2 YNNKEL (reference sequence). V was pared by 4 bases and J by 1 base, with 11 bases between. The CDR3 runs 15 residues. This chain's CDR3 is CASSLQGLAKNIQYF. The CDR3 DNA reads TGTGCCAGCAGCCTCCAGGGGTTGGCCAAAAACATTCAGTACTTC.

The V and J genes are TRBV19 and TRBJ2-2; TRBD2 agrees at 8 bases. The CDR3 extends over 17 amino acids. Trimming took 1 base from V and 6 from J; bases not matched to a gene: 10. CDR1 and CDR2 from the germline V gene are LNHDA and SQIVND (reference sequence). CDR3 DNA sequence: TGTGCCAGTAGTATAGGTTCTAGCGGGCTACTTTCCGGGGAGCTGTTTTTT. Translating gives CASSIGSSGLLSGELFF.

This sequence joins TRBV9 and TRBJ2-2, with TRBD2 as a possible D gene (6 bases). The CDR3 loop spans 17 amino acids. Germline CDR1 reads SGDLS; CDR2 reads YYNGEE. The V end was cut by 4 bases, the J end by 2 bases, with 18 bases between. CDR3 bases: TGTGCCAGCAGCCAAGATTATAGCGGACCTAACACCGGGGAGCTGTTTTTT. Translating it yields CASSQDYSGPNTGELFF.